The 9 T cell receptor beta chains reported below all come from one sample, sequenced in a study of PD-1 blockade in classical Hodgkin lymphoma. Produced via immunoSEQ multiplex PCR; TCRdb's table is partial and in-frame only. The sample contains roughly 29,000 clones, roughly 90% of which appear only once. Indicated time point: newly diagnosed, previously untreated cHL patient sample. Sequencing was done on a sample of peripheral blood mononuclear cells (PBMCs). The receptor set was obtained from a human donor with classical Hodgkin lymphoma.

This rearrangement joins TRBV28 to TRBJ1-2; the D is unclear. The germline V gene has CDR1 MDHEN and CDR2 SYDVKM. There are 13 residues in the CDR3. V lost 10 bases, J lost 6 bases, and 18 bases lay in between. The CDR3 sequence is CATIRTARDGYTF. CDR3 DNA: TGTGCCACGATTCGGACGGCTAGGGATGGCTACACCTTC.

In nucleotides, the CDR3 is TGTGCCAGCAGTGAAAACGATCCCCCCCCATACGAGCAGTACTTC. It encodes CASSENDPPPYEQYF. The J gene is TRBJ2-7, the V gene TRBV6-1; no clear D gene. V lost 2 bases to trimming and J lost 4 bases, with 15 bases between them. This CDR3 has 15 amino acids. Germline CDR1 and CDR2: MNHNS and SASEGT.

The chain joins TRBV5-8 to TRBJ2-5, with D possibly being TRBD2 (7 bases). This CDR3 has 14 residues. Per the germline V gene, CDR1 is SGHTS and CDR2 is YDEGEE. V was pared by 3 bases and J by 5 bases, with 14 bases between. The CDR3 DNA reads as TGTGCCAGCAGCTCGGGGGGCGCATGGGAGACCCAGTACTTC. This codes for CASSSGGAWETQYF.

The chain recombines TRBV5-6 with TRBJ2-3, with TRBD2 as a possible D gene (6 bases). The ends were cut back, 1 base at V and 2 bases at J, with 14 bases in the middle. The CDR3 has 16 residues. Per the germline V gene, CDR1 is SGHDT and CDR2 is YYEEEE. Written as DNA, the CDR3 is TGTGCCAGCAGCTTGAGGCTTCAGCGGGCCACAGATACGCAGTATTTT. Protein: CASSLRLQRATDTQYF. Full variable domain (outside the CDR3, taken from reference TRBV5-6 and TRBJ2-3): DAGVTQSPTHLIKTRGQQVTLRCSPKSGHDTVSWYQQALGQGPQFIFQYYEEEERQRGNFPDRFSGHQFPNYSSELNVNALLLGDSALYLCASSLRLQRATDTQYFGPGTRLTVL.

The chain combines TRBV11-2 with TRBJ2-2, with 9 bases that match TRBD2. This CDR3 spans 16 amino acids. The junction had 10 bases not matched to a gene; V was cut back by 6 bases and J by 5 bases. Per germline, CDR1 SGHAT and CDR2 FQNNGV. CDR3: CASRLRREGWTGELFF. The CDR3, as DNA: TGTGCCAGCAGATTACGGCGGGAGGGATGGACCGGGGAGCTGTTTTTT.

V is TRBV7-2 and J is TRBJ1-1; D perhaps matches TRBD1 (6 bases). V was shortened by 1 base and J by 1 base, with 10 bases between the two germline ends. The germline V gene encodes CDR1 SGHTA and CDR2 FQGNSA. This CDR3 has 15 amino acids. The CDR3 spells CASSLGAGANTEAFF. CDR3 bases: TGTGCCAGCAGCTTAGGAGCAGGGGCGAACACTGAAGCTTTCTTT.

This clone was detected once. The chain joins TRBV7-2 to TRBJ1-1; 8 nucleotides match TRBD1. CDR1 is SGHTA, CDR2 FQGNSA, per germline. With V trimmed by 5 bases and J by 7 bases, 9 bases remained unmatched. The CDR3 contains 14 residues. CDR3 bases: TGTGCCAGCAGCCCTACAGGACAGGGCGGTGAAGCTTTCTTT. This gives the protein CASSPTGQGGEAFF.

The table lists this clone with a few counts. The CDR3 DNA is TGTGCCAGCGGTGGACTAGCGGGTAGCTCTTCCTACAATGAGCAGTTCTTC. Encoded protein: CASGGLAGSSSYNEQFF. The V and J genes are TRBV9 and TRBJ2-1; 11 nucleotides align to TRBD2. J was trimmed by 1 base and V by 7 bases; bases with no gene match: 10. Germline-derived CDR1 and CDR2 are SGDLS and YYNGEE. This CDR3 has 17 amino acids. Based on the CDR3 plus reference TRBV9 and TRBJ2-1, the full variable domain is DSGVTQTPKHLITATGQRVTLRCSPRSGDLSVYWYQQSLDQGLQFLIQYYNGEERAKGNILERFSAQQFPDLHSELNLSSLELGDSALYFCASGGLAGSSSYNEQFFGPGTRLTVL.

The gene calls are TRBV6-4 and TRBJ2-1; weak D call: TRBD2 (6 bases). Germline CDR1 reads MRHNA; CDR2 reads SNTAGT. The CDR3 covers 13 residues. The V and J ends lost 5 bases and 4 bases respectively, with 9 bases between them. DNA of the CDR3: TGTGCCAGCAGTAAGGACTATTACAATGAGCAGTTCTTC. It is translated as CASSKDYYNEQFF.